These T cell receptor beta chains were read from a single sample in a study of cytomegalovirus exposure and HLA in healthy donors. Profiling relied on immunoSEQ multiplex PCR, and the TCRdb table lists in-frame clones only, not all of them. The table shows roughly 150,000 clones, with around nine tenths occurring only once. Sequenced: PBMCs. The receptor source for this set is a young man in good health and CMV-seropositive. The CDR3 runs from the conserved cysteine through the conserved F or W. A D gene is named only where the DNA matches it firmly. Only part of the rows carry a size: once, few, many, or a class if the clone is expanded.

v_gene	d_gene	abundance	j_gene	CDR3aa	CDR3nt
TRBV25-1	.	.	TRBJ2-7	CASSPPGAASYEQYF	TGTGCCAGCAGTCCGCCTGGGGCAGCCTCCTACGAGCAGTACTTC
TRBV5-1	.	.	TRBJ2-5	CASSFSGEETQYF	TGCGCCAGCAGCTTTTCAGGGGAGGAGACCCAGTACTTC
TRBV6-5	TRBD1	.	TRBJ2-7	CASSRGEGAYYEQYF	TGTGCCAGCAGTAGGGGAGAGGGGGCGTACTACGAGCAGTACTTC
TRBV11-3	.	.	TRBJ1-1	CASSQGRPYEAFF	TGTGCCAGCAGCCAAGGGAGACCGTATGAAGCTTTCTTT
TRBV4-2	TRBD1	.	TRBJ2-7	CASSQVQGQETYEQYF	TGTGCCAGCAGCCAAGTGCAGGGACAGGAGACCTACGAGCAGTACTTC
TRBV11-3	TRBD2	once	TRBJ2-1	CASSLGEREGNEQFF	TGTGCCAGCAGCTTAGGTGAGCGGGAGGGCAATGAGCAGTTCTTC
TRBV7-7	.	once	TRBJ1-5	CASSLAPNQPQHF	TGTGCCAGCAGCTTAGCCCCTAATCAGCCCCAGCATTTT
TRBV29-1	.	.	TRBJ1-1	CSVGLGARMNTEAFF	TGCAGCGTGGGGTTAGGGGCGAGAATGAACACTGAAGCTTTCTTT
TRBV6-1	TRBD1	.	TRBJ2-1	CASTMGTGSLGEQFF	TGTGCCAGCACCATGGGGACAGGGTCGTTGGGTGAGCAGTTCTTC
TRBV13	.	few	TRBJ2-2	CASSFRVANTGELFF	TGTGCCAGCAGTTTTCGAGTCGCGAACACCGGGGAGCTGTTTTTT
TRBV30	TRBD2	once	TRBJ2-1	CAWSVAGAGEQFF	TGTGCCTGGAGTGTAGCGGGAGCAGGAGAGCAGTTCTTC
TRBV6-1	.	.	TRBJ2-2	CASSPRPGTGELFF	TGTGCCAGCAGCCCCCGGCCGGGCACCGGGGAGCTGTTTTTT
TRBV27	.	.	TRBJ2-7	CASRFTPPKRAPGEQYF	TGTGCCAGCAGGTTTACACCCCCCAAGCGGGCCCCCGGCGAGCAGTACTTC
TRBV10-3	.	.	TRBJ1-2	CAISEETVYGYTF	TGTGCCATCAGTGAAGAGACAGTTTACGGCTACACCTTC
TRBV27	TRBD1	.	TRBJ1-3	CASSSGQALGNTIYF	TGTGCCAGCAGTTCCGGACAGGCGCTAGGAAACACCATATATTTT
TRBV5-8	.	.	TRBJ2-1	CASSLARGEQFF	TGTGCCAGCTCTCTCGCGAGGGGGGAGCAGTTCTTC
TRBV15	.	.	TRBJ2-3	CATSREGLTGSVRWGTDTQYF	TGTGCCACCAGCAGGGAGGGCCTGACAGGGTCCGTTCGATGGGGCACAGATACGCAGTATTTT
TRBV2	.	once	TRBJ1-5	CASSRRQADSNQPQHF	TGTGCCAGCAGTAGAAGACAGGCCGATAGCAATCAGCCCCAGCATTTT
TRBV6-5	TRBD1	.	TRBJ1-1	CASTQTGERPEAFF	TGTGCCAGCACCCAGACAGGGGAACGCCCTGAAGCTTTCTTT
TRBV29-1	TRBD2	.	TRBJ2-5	CSVQTGGVAGETQYF	TGCAGCGTTCAAACTGGGGGGGTAGCGGGAGAGACCCAGTACTTC
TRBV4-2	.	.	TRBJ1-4	CASSQPKTGGAEKLFF	TGTGCCAGCAGCCAACCGAAGACGGGAGGGGCGGAAAAACTGTTTTTT
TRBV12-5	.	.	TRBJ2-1	CASAKQGNEQFF	TGTGCTAGTGCTAAACAGGGCAATGAGCAGTTCTTC
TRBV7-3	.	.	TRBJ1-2	CASSPTGGFWDGYTF	TGTGCCAGCAGCCCAACGGGGGGCTTTTGGGATGGCTACACCTTC
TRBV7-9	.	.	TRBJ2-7	CASSPSATYEQYF	TGTGCCAGCAGCCCTAGCGCTACCTACGAGCAGTACTTC
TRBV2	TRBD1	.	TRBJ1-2	CASIGDSRDYGYTF	TGTGCCAGCATCGGGGACAGCCGGGACTATGGCTACACCTTC
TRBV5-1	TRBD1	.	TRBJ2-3	CASSTQQGTTDTQYF	TGCGCCAGCAGCACCCAACAGGGGACGACAGATACGCAGTATTTT
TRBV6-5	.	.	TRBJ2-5	CASSLLGRETQYF	TGTGCCAGCAGTTTGTTGGGGAGAGAGACCCAGTACTTC